The 2 T cell receptor beta chains presented below share a single source sample, sequenced in a study of T cell responses to AZD1222 COVID-19 vaccine (dated by TCRdb to the early 2020s). To prepare the library, the immunoSEQ multiplex PCR assay was applied. As stored in TCRdb, this immuneACCESS dataset retains in-frame rearrangements with V and J assigned. A fraction of the clones does not appear; measured against another copy, unresolved V genes explain less than half of the discrepancy, and the remainder lacks a known reason. In all, the sample holds some 120,000 clones, and around 90% of those were seen once. The ten largest make up around 5% of the sample. The time point tag for this specimen amounts to: about 28 days (+/-7) after the second vaccine dose. The sample in question was peripheral blood, obtained 28 days after the second AZD1222 dose. The source of these receptors is an adult who received the AZD1222 COVID-19 vaccine.

This chain links TRBV4-2 with TRBJ2-7; 13 bases fit TRBD2. The CDR3 extends over 19 amino acids. Germline trimming cut 2 bases from V and 3 bases from J; bases unmatched to any gene: 13. The V gene's germline CDR1 is LGHNA and CDR2 YNFKEQ. The CDR3 sequence is CASSQQTPGLAGNLYEQYF. CDR3 DNA sequence: TGTGCCAGCAGCCAACAAACCCCGGGACTAGCGGGAAATCTCTACGAGCAGTACTTC.

The chain uses TRBV9 and TRBJ2-3; D gene ambiguous. The CDR3 runs 13 residues. V shed 4 bases and J shed 4 bases, with 10 bases lying between them. Per germline, CDR1 SGDLS and CDR2 YYNGEE. The CDR3 sequence: CASSISPADTQYF. CDR3 DNA sequence: TGTGCCAGCAGCATAAGCCCTGCAGATACGCAGTATTTT.